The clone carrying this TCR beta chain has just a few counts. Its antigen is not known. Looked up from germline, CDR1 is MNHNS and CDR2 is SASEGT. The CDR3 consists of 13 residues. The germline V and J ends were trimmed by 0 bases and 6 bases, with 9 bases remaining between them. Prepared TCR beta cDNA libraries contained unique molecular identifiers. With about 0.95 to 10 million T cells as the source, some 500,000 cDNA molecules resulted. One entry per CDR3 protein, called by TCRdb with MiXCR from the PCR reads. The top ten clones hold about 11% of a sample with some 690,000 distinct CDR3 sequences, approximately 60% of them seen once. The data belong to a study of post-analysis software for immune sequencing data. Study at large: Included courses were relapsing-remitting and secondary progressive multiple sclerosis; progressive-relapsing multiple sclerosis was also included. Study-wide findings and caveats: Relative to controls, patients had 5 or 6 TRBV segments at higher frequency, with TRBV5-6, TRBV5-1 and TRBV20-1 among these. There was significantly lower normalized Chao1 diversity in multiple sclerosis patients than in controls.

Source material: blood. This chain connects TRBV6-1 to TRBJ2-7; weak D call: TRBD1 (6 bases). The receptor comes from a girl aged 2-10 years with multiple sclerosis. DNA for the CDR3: TGTGCCAGCAGTGAAGCGACAGGAGGCGAGCAGTACTTC. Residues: CASSEATGGEQYF.